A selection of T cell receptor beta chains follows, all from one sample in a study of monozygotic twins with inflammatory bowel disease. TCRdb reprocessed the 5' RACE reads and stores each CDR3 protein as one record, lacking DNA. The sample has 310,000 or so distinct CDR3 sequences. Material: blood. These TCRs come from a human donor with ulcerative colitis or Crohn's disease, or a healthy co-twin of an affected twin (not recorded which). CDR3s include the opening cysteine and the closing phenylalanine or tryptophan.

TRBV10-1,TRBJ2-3,CASSEWGGRTDTQYF
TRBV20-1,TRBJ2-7,CSATGRGDFYEQYF
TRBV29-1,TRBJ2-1,CSVLADSYNEQFF
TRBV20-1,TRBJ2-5,CSAPGTGAQETQYF
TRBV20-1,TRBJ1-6,CSAAPPTGTGHSPLHF
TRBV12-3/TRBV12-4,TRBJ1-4,CASRIHNEKLFF
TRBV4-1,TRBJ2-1,CASSQGLSYNEQFF
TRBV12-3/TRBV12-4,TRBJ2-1,CASSRAAAVFF
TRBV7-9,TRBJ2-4,CASSLRRENIQYF
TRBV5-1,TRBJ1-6,CASSGSSSYNSPLHF
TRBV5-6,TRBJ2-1,CASISTRFGEQFF
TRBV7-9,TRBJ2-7,CASSPVTREQYF
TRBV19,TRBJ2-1,CASSSIMGNLIYNEQFF
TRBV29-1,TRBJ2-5,CSVERLTSGEGTQYF
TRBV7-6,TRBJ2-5,CASSLNGGDGEETQYF
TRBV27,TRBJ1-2,CASSSLLGGAAGYTF
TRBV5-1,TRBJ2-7,CASSSRGPNEQYF
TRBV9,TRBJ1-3,CASSAAGGRNTIYF
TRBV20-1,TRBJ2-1,CSARDFSAGDYNEQFF
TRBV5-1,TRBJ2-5,CASSYTYQETQYF
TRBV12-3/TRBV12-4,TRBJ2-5,CASSSGRTQYF
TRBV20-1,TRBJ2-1,CSARDPSGRIYNEQFF
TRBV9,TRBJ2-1,CASSAPVGGGTYNEQFF
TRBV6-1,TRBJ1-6,CASSPPPGQRNSPLHF